This is a list of T cell receptor beta chains from one sample in a study of OX40 agonist ivuxolimab in advanced cancers. The data were produced by immunoSEQ multiplex PCR, yet TCRdb's version contains in-frame clones alone and is incomplete. The top ten clones hold approximately 1.2% of a sample with tens of thousands of clones, 75% to 85% of them seen once. The sample was CD4+ or CD8+ T cells sorted from blood, taken in a trial of the OX40 agonist ivuxolimab. The receptor set was obtained from an adult with an advanced solid tumor such as melanoma, head and neck, liver or kidney cancer. Each CDR3 is given with its conserved first and last residue. Fields, in order: J gene, D gene, clone size, V gene, CDR3 DNA, CDR3 protein. The D gene is left open where the match is weak. Part of the rows lack a size; the others show once, few, many or a class for expanded clones.

>TRBJ2-5|.|.|TRBV21-1
TGTGCCAGATCGACAGGGTCGATCCAAGAGACCCAGTACTTC
CARSTGSIQETQYF
>TRBJ2-2|TRBD1|.|TRBV6-5
TGTGCCAGCAGGGGACACAGGGGATCGGCCGGGGAGCTGTTTTTT
CASRGHRGSAGELFF
>TRBJ2-2|TRBD2|.|TRBV14
TGTGCCAGCAACCGGGGGGTCCCGTGGAACACCGGGGAGCTGTTTTTT
CASNRGVPWNTGELFF
>TRBJ1-2|.|.|TRBV10-1
TGCGCCAGCAGTGAGTCTGGAGGCAATGGCTACACCTTC
CASSESGGNGYTF
>TRBJ1-5|.|.|TRBV6-9
TGTGCCAGCAGTTCTCTGCATTTT
CASSSLHF
>TRBJ2-1|TRBD2|.|TRBV5-1
TGCGCCAGCAGCAGCTTAGCGGGGGCCTCCTACAATGAGCAGTTCTTC
CASSSLAGASYNEQFF
>TRBJ2-5|.|.|TRBV4-1
TGCGCCAGCAGGAAGGACTTACAGGCCGGCGAGACCCAGTACTTC
CASRKDLQAGETQYF
>TRBJ2-2|.|few|TRBV12-5
TGTGCTAGTGGACGGGACCTACGGAACACCGGGGAGCTGTTTTTT
CASGRDLRNTGELFF
>TRBJ2-7|.|.|TRBV6-1
TGTGCCAGTTCACAGACCACCCCTGGGGAGCAGTACTTC
CASSQTTPGEQYF
>TRBJ2-2|.|.|TRBV5-1
TGCGCCAGCAGCTTGGAAGTCGGGGAGCTGTTTTTT
CASSLEVGELFF
>TRBJ2-7|TRBD2|.|TRBV11-3
TGTGCCAGCAGCTTAGCCGGGAGGAAGCAGTACTTC
CASSLAGRKQYF
>TRBJ2-7|TRBD1|.|TRBV6-5
TGTGCCAGCAGCCACCGTACAGGGGGACTCTACGAGCAGTACTTC
CASSHRTGGLYEQYF
>TRBJ2-6|.|.|TRBV29-1
TGCAGCGTTGATGGGCCTTCTGGGGCCAACGTCCTGACTTTC
CSVDGPSGANVLTF
>TRBJ2-5|TRBD2|.|TRBV7-2
TGTGCCAGCAGACATCCAGCCGGGGGGGCTGGGGAGACCCAGTACTTC
CASRHPAGGAGETQYF
>TRBJ2-5|TRBD2|.|TRBV5-1
TGCGCCAGCAGCTTGGCCTCCAGCGGGGGTGAGACCCAGTACTTC
CASSLASSGGETQYF
>TRBJ1-3|.|.|TRBV19
TGTGCCAGTAGTTCCAGGGTGTCCGGAAACACCATATATTTT
CASSSRVSGNTIYF
>TRBJ2-3|TRBD2|.|TRBV6-5
TGTGCCAGCAGTCGGGACCGGGGGGTGGATACGCAGTATTTT
CASSRDRGVDTQYF
>TRBJ1-2|TRBD1|.|TRBV5-4
TGTGCCAGCAGCTTACAGGGGAAGAGGTATGGCTACACCTTC
CASSLQGKRYGYTF
>TRBJ2-5|TRBD2|.|TRBV25-1
TGTGCCAGCAGTTCACTAGCGGGGGTCGGAGAGACCCAGTACTTC
CASSSLAGVGETQYF
>TRBJ2-4|.|.|TRBV15
TGTGCCACCGGGACTTTCTTTCTAGCCAAAAACATTCAGTACTTC
CATGTFFLAKNIQYF